These 2 T cell receptor beta chains were all obtained from the same sample, sequenced in a study of blood T cell repertoires in COVID-19. Clones were sequenced by immunoSEQ multiplex PCR, and TCRdb holds only the in-frame ones, with some missing. The sample records about 33,000 clones, about 90% being singletons. The sample was peripheral blood. The receptors stem from a human donor in a cohort sampled during active COVID-19.

The gene calls are TRBV6-5 and TRBJ2-7, with 7 bases lining up with TRBD1. Germline CDR1 is MNHEY and CDR2 is SVGAGI. V shed 8 bases, J shed 0 bases, and the junction held 10 bases outside the gene matches. The CDR3 runs 15 residues. CDR3 nucleotides: TGTGCCAGCTGGAGCCCGACAGGGCTCTCCTACGAGCAGTACTTC. Translated: CASWSPTGLSYEQYF.

The chain carries TRBV24-1 and TRBJ2-2; 9 bases are shared with TRBD1. The junction had 9 bases not matched to a gene; V was cut back by 11 bases and J by 9 bases. The CDR3 totals 13 residues. From germline, CDR1 is KGHDR and CDR2 SFDVKD. The CDR3 here is CASGTGFPRELFF. The CDR3 DNA is TGTGCCAGCGGGACAGGGTTCCCACGGGAGCTGTTTTTT.